This is a list of T cell receptor beta chains from one sample in a study of siplizumab effects on memory and regulatory T cells. Assay: immunoSEQ multiplex PCR; the TCRdb copy retains only in-frame clones and omits some. The data show 50,000 to 70,000 clones, roughly 96% seen once. The material sequenced was naive CD8+ T cells sorted from blood. These receptor sequences come from a human donor in good health. Both conserved end residues are part of each CDR3. A D gene is named only where the DNA matches it firmly. Rows may omit the clone size; those that give it use once, few, many or a size class.

v_gene: TRBV10-1
j_gene: TRBJ2-5
d_gene: -
abundance: once
CDR3nt: TGCGCCAGCAGTGAACAGGGCAAAGAGACCCAGTACTTC
CDR3aa: CASSEQGKETQYF

v_gene: TRBV6-5
j_gene: TRBJ2-7
d_gene: TRBD2
abundance: -
CDR3nt: TGTGCCAGCAGTTACTCGAGCGGGGCCCGACAGTACTTC
CDR3aa: CASSYSSGARQYF

v_gene: TRBV11-1
j_gene: TRBJ2-5
d_gene: TRBD2
abundance: once
CDR3nt: TGTGCCAGCAGCCGTTACGGGGGGGGGTCCCAAGAGACCCGGTACTTC
CDR3aa: CASSRYGGGSQETRYF

v_gene: TRBV19
j_gene: TRBJ2-5
d_gene: -
abundance: -
CDR3nt: TGTGCCAGTAGTTTAGGGGCACCGAAAGAGACCCAGTACTTC
CDR3aa: CASSLGAPKETQYF

v_gene: TRBV27
j_gene: TRBJ2-7
d_gene: -
abundance: -
CDR3nt: TGTGCCAGCAGTTTATCGGACAATTCCTACGAGCAGTACTTC
CDR3aa: CASSLSDNSYEQYF

v_gene: TRBV10-2
j_gene: TRBJ2-3
d_gene: -
abundance: -
CDR3nt: TGCGCCAGCAGTGAGCCCGGCAGGGAGGGCACAGATACGCAGTATTTT
CDR3aa: CASSEPGREGTDTQYF

v_gene: TRBV4-2
j_gene: TRBJ2-3
d_gene: TRBD2
abundance: -
CDR3nt: TGTGCCAGCAGCCCCTCCAGCGGGGGGTCAGATACGCAGTATTTT
CDR3aa: CASSPSSGGSDTQYF

v_gene: TRBV4-1
j_gene: TRBJ1-1
d_gene: -
abundance: -
CDR3nt: TGCGCCAGCAGCCAAGGTGTTTCTGAAGCTTTCTTT
CDR3aa: CASSQGVSEAFF

v_gene: TRBV19
j_gene: TRBJ2-1
d_gene: -
abundance: -
CDR3nt: TGTGCCAGTAGTATGGGCGGCACCTACAATGAGCAGTTCTTC
CDR3aa: CASSMGGTYNEQFF

v_gene: TRBV12-5
j_gene: TRBJ2-1
d_gene: -
abundance: -
CDR3nt: TGTGCTAGTGGCCCCCCGGCAGCCCCCTACAATGAGCAGTTCTTC
CDR3aa: CASGPPAAPYNEQFF

v_gene: TRBV5-1
j_gene: TRBJ2-1
d_gene: TRBD1
abundance: -
CDR3nt: TGCGCCAGCAGACAGGGGGGTCAGAATGAGCAGTTCTTC
CDR3aa: CASRQGGQNEQFF

v_gene: TRBV9
j_gene: TRBJ2-7
d_gene: TRBD2
abundance: -
CDR3nt: TGTGCCAGCAGCGCCACGACTAGCGGGTCCTCCTACGAGCAGTACTTC
CDR3aa: CASSATTSGSSYEQYF

v_gene: TRBV2
j_gene: TRBJ2-3
d_gene: TRBD2
abundance: -
CDR3nt: TGTGCCAGCAGTGAGGGGAGGGCGGCAGATACGCAGTATTTT
CDR3aa: CASSEGRAADTQYF

v_gene: TRBV5-4
j_gene: TRBJ2-7
d_gene: -
abundance: -
CDR3nt: TGTGCCAGCAGCTTGTCTTACGCCTACGAGCAGTACTTC
CDR3aa: CASSLSYAYEQYF

v_gene: TRBV27
j_gene: TRBJ2-7
d_gene: -
abundance: -
CDR3nt: TGTGCCAGCAGTTTATCCGGGATCTCCTACGAGCAGTACTTC
CDR3aa: CASSLSGISYEQYF

v_gene: TRBV7-3
j_gene: TRBJ2-1
d_gene: -
abundance: -
CDR3nt: TGTGCCAGCAGCCTTCTGGGCAGCTCCTACAATGAGCAGTTCTTC
CDR3aa: CASSLLGSSYNEQFF

v_gene: TRBV7-8
j_gene: TRBJ1-1
d_gene: -
abundance: -
CDR3nt: TGTGCCAGCAGCTTAGACGCAGGGGAGACTGAAGCTTTCTTT
CDR3aa: CASSLDAGETEAFF

v_gene: TRBV21-1
j_gene: TRBJ2-7
d_gene: -
abundance: -
CDR3nt: TGTGCCAGCAGCCCTCGGGACCCCAAGAGCTCCTACGAGCAGTACTTC
CDR3aa: CASSPRDPKSSYEQYF

v_gene: TRBV5-1
j_gene: TRBJ2-7
d_gene: TRBD2
abundance: once
CDR3nt: TGCGCCAGCAGCTTGGTGGCTAGCGGGGGCTACGAGCAGTACTTC
CDR3aa: CASSLVASGGYEQYF

v_gene: TRBV27
j_gene: TRBJ2-3
d_gene: TRBD2
abundance: -
CDR3nt: TGTGCCAGCAGGAGCGGGGTTAGCACAGATACGCAGTATTTT
CDR3aa: CASRSGVSTDTQYF

v_gene: TRBV7-7
j_gene: TRBJ2-2
d_gene: -
abundance: -
CDR3nt: TGTGCCAGCAGGGGGAACACCGGGGAGCTGTTTTTT
CDR3aa: CASRGNTGELFF

v_gene: TRBV9
j_gene: TRBJ1-1
d_gene: -
abundance: -
CDR3nt: TGTGCCAGCAGCGTAGACGGGGTACCGACTGAAGCTTTCTTT
CDR3aa: CASSVDGVPTEAFF

v_gene: TRBV15
j_gene: TRBJ2-3
d_gene: TRBD1
abundance: -
CDR3nt: TGTGCCACCAGCAGCCGGGACAGGGGGACAGATACGCAGTATTTT
CDR3aa: CATSSRDRGTDTQYF

v_gene: TRBV27
j_gene: TRBJ2-7
d_gene: TRBD1
abundance: -
CDR3nt: TGTGCCAGCAGTCCAGGACAGGGGACCTACGAGCAGTACTTC
CDR3aa: CASSPGQGTYEQYF

v_gene: TRBV13
j_gene: TRBJ1-6
d_gene: -
abundance: once
CDR3nt: TGTGCCAGCAGCACACAGGGCTCACCCCTCCACTTT
CDR3aa: CASSTQGSPLHF

v_gene: TRBV4-1
j_gene: TRBJ1-4
d_gene: -
abundance: -
CDR3nt: TGCGCCAGCAGCCAAGGGGTGGCAACTAATGAAAAACTGTTTTTT
CDR3aa: CASSQGVATNEKLFF

v_gene: TRBV27
j_gene: TRBJ2-1
d_gene: TRBD2
abundance: -
CDR3nt: TGTGCCTGCTGTTCAGTAGCTAGCGGGGGGGCCTCGGATGAGCAGTTCTTC
CDR3aa: CACCSVASGGASDEQFF

v_gene: TRBV23-1
j_gene: TRBJ1-5
d_gene: -
abundance: -
CDR3nt: TGCGCCAGCAGTCAATTTAACTCGGCGCGTTATAGCAATCAGCCCCAGCATTTT
CDR3aa: CASSQFNSARYSNQPQHF

v_gene: TRBV7-9
j_gene: TRBJ2-3
d_gene: -
abundance: -
CDR3nt: TGTGCCAGCAGCCTTTTACGGGTGGATACGCAGTATTTT
CDR3aa: CASSLLRVDTQYF

v_gene: TRBV10-2
j_gene: TRBJ2-1
d_gene: TRBD2
abundance: -
CDR3nt: TGCGCCAGCAGGGAGGGCGGGGGGCCCCTTTACAATGAGCAGTTCTTC
CDR3aa: CASREGGGPLYNEQFF

v_gene: TRBV27
j_gene: TRBJ2-3
d_gene: -
abundance: few
CDR3nt: TGTGCCAGCAGTTCCACAGATACGCAGTATTTT
CDR3aa: CASSSTDTQYF

v_gene: TRBV12-5
j_gene: TRBJ1-2
d_gene: -
abundance: -
CDR3nt: TGTGCTAGTGGTTTAGGTGCGGGGTCGGACTATGGCTACACCTTC
CDR3aa: CASGLGAGSDYGYTF

v_gene: TRBV23-1
j_gene: TRBJ2-7
d_gene: -
abundance: once
CDR3nt: TGCGCCAGCAGTCATCCCCCAGGGGCATACCCCTACGAGCAGTACTTC
CDR3aa: CASSHPPGAYPYEQYF

v_gene: TRBV15
j_gene: TRBJ2-7
d_gene: TRBD1
abundance: once
CDR3nt: TGTGCCACCAGCAGATCCCCGGGACAGTTCTACGAGCAGTACTTC
CDR3aa: CATSRSPGQFYEQYF

v_gene: TRBV6-4
j_gene: TRBJ2-3
d_gene: TRBD1
abundance: -
CDR3nt: TGTGCCAGCAGTGACGGACAGGGGGCAACAGATACGCAGTATTTT
CDR3aa: CASSDGQGATDTQYF

v_gene: TRBV6-5
j_gene: TRBJ1-3
d_gene: -
abundance: -
CDR3nt: TGTGCCAGCATGGTGGTCGCGGACGGAAACACCATATATTTT
CDR3aa: CASMVVADGNTIYF

v_gene: TRBV4-3
j_gene: TRBJ2-1
d_gene: TRBD2
abundance: -
CDR3nt: TGCGCCAGCAGCCTATCTAGCGGGGGGGTTCATAATGAGCAGTTCTTC
CDR3aa: CASSLSSGGVHNEQFF

v_gene: TRBV28
j_gene: TRBJ2-1
d_gene: -
abundance: -
CDR3nt: TGTGCCAGCAGTTTTAGGGGTCCCTACCATGAGCAGTTCTTC
CDR3aa: CASSFRGPYHEQFF

v_gene: TRBV29-1
j_gene: TRBJ2-1
d_gene: TRBD2
abundance: -
CDR3nt: TGCAGCGTTGAAACTAGCGGCTACAATGAGCAGTTCTTC
CDR3aa: CSVETSGYNEQFF

v_gene: TRBV21-1
j_gene: TRBJ1-2
d_gene: -
abundance: -
CDR3nt: TGTGCCAGCAGCAAATGGGGCAGGTCTAACTATGGCTACACCTTC
CDR3aa: CASSKWGRSNYGYTF

v_gene: TRBV6-5
j_gene: TRBJ1-2
d_gene: -
abundance: -
CDR3nt: TGTGCCAGCAGTTACGGCGGGGGTACAGGCTACACCTTC
CDR3aa: CASSYGGGTGYTF

v_gene: TRBV4-1
j_gene: TRBJ2-7
d_gene: TRBD2
abundance: -
CDR3nt: TGCGCCAGCAGCCCCGGGACTAGCGGGGTTTACGAGCAGTACTTC
CDR3aa: CASSPGTSGVYEQYF

v_gene: TRBV5-4
j_gene: TRBJ2-7
d_gene: -
abundance: -
CDR3nt: TGTGCCAGCAGCCCTTCCACTGGGGAGCAGTACTTC
CDR3aa: CASSPSTGEQYF

v_gene: TRBV27
j_gene: TRBJ2-7
d_gene: -
abundance: -
CDR3nt: TGTGCCAGCACTCTATCAGGGTTACTTCCCTACGAGCAGTACTTC
CDR3aa: CASTLSGLLPYEQYF